This TCR beta chain stems from a study of blood T cell repertoires in COVID-19. Study information: Donors in the United States, Italy and Spain gave samples during acute or convalescent COVID-19. Sample material is recorded as cDNA or gDNA derived from T cells, B-cell-depleted T cells, or PBMCs.

Sequencing was performed with immunoSEQ multiplex PCR; in TCRdb, only in-frame clones are kept and a portion is missing. The profile shows roughly 150,000 clones, around four fifths of them singletons. V lost 4 bases and J lost 1; bases outside the gene matches: 7. Germline values: CDR1 SGHNT, CDR2 YYREEE (reference sequence). This CDR3 has 15 residues. Each participant's cohort was designated according to participant-reported clinical history. This TCR was recovered from a woman aged 50 to 60 who had recovered from COVID-19. This chain links TRBV5-4 with TRBJ2-5; 7 nucleotides line up with TRBD2. What was sequenced was PBMCs or T cells enriched from blood (not recorded which). Written as DNA, the CDR3 is TGTGCCAGCAGCGGGGGGGGAGGAACCCAAGAGACCCAGTACTTC. This encodes CASSGGGGTQETQYF. Based on the CDR3 plus reference TRBV5-4 and TRBJ2-5, the full variable domain is ETGVTQSPTHLIKTRGQQVTLRCSSQSGHNTVSWYQQALGQGPQFIFQYYREEENGRGNFPPRFSGLQFPNYSSELNVNALELDDSALYLCASSGGGGTQETQYFGPGTRLLVL.